What follows describes a single TCR beta chain. No antigen is known for it. A junction end diverges from the germline sequence, so it may reflect a read error. The data belong to a study of cytomegalovirus exposure and HLA in healthy donors. Study-wide results and limits: CMV antigen specificity was confirmed in vitro for a few CMV-associated chains.

Germline CDR1 MNHEY, CDR2 SMNVEV (reference sequence). This CDR3 contains 14 residues. PCR amplification relied on 60 Vbeta primers (plus 13 Jbeta primers). Original methodology: Around 11 million of around 85 million unique TCR beta chains were shared, per a later count. TCRdb's copy holds only in-frame clones and misses some; the assay was immunoSEQ multiplex PCR. D and trimming come from the DNA, and the V and J calls and clone size come from that table. The sample shows about 190,000 clones, about 90% of them seen only once. The chain is built from TRBV27 and TRBJ2-1, with D maybe TRBD2 (7 bases). Sequencing was carried out using PBMCs. The clonotype comes from a boy between 2 and 15 years old in good health and CMV-seronegative. The CDR3 spells CASSFTLGGDEQLF. The CDR3 DNA reads TGTGCCAGCAGTTTCACCCTAGGGGGGGATGAGCAGCTCTTC.